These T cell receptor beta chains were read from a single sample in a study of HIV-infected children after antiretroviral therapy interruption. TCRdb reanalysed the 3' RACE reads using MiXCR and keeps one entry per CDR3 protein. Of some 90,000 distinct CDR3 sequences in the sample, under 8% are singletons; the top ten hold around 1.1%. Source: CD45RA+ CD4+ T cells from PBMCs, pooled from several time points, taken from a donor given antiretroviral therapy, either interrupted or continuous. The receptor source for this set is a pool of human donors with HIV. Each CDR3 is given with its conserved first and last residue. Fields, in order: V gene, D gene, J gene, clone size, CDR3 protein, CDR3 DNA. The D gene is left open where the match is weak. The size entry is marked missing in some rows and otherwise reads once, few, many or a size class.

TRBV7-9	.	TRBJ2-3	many	CASSLDLDTQYF	TGTGCCAGCAGCTTAGATCTGGATACGCAGTATTTT
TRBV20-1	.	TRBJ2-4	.	CSARDRPNELAKNIQYF	TGCAGTGCTAGAGACCGACCGAACGAACTAGCCAAAAACATTCAGTACTTC
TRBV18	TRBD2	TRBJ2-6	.	CASSTYTGGTGANVLTF	TGTGCCAGCTCAACCTACACGGGGGGAACTGGGGCCAACGTCCTGACTTTC
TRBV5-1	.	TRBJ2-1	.	CASSLVGTRPYNEQFF	TGCGCCAGCAGCTTGGTTGGGACCCGACCCTACAATGAGCAGTTCTTC
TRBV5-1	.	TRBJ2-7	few	CASNFPPGGAGVPYEQYF	TGCGCCAGCAACTTTCCCCCAGGGGGGGCTGGGGTTCCCTACGAGCAGTACTTC
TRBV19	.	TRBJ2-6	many	CASKEGSGANVLTF	TGTGCCAGCAAGGAGGGGTCTGGGGCCAACGTCCTGACTTTC
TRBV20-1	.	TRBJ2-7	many	CSAIGQQTYEQYF	TGCAGTGCTATTGGGCAACAGACCTACGAGCAGTACTTC
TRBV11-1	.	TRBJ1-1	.	CASSLLADSTEAFF	TGTGCCAGCAGCTTACTCGCAGATAGCACTGAAGCTTTCTTT
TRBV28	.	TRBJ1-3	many	CASSLGSPGNTIYF	TGTGCCAGCAGCTTGGGGTCACCTGGAAACACCATATATTTT
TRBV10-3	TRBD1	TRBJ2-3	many	CATCRTGSGTDTQYF	TGTGCCACCTGCCGGACAGGGTCGGGCACAGATACGCAGTATTTT
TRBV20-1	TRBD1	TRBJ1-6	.	CSALNRDRGDSPLHF	TGCAGTGCCTTAAACCGGGACAGGGGTGATTCACCCCTCCACTTT
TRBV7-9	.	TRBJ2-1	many	CASSLSWSREGAVGQFF	TGTGCCAGCAGCTTAAGTTGGAGCAGGGAGGGGGCTGTGGGGCAGTTCTTC
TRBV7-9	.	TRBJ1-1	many	CASSFWAGLDTEAFF	TGTGCCAGCAGCTTTTGGGCAGGGTTGGACACTGAAGCTTTCTTT
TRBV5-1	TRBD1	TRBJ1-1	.	CASAWTGPTEAFF	TGCGCCAGTGCTTGGACAGGGCCCACTGAAGCTTTCTTT
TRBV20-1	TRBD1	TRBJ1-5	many	CSAREKTGGWNQPQHF	TGCAGTGCTAGAGAAAAGACAGGGGGCTGGAATCAGCCCCAGCATTTT
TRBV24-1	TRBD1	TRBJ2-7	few	CATSHLSPRGLMSYEQYF	TGTGCCACCAGCCACCTCTCACCCAGGGGGCTTATGTCCTACGAGCAGTACTTC
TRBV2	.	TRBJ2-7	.	CASSEPSPTVEQYF	TGTGCCAGCAGTGAACCTAGCCCCACGGTAGAGCAGTACTTC
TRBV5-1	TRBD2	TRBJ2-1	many	CASSLAPSLAGGTNEQFF	TGCGCCAGCAGCTTGGCTCCTTCCCTAGCGGGGGGAACCAATGAGCAGTTCTTC
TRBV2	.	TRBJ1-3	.	CASSEEASVSGNTIYF	TGTGCCAGCAGTGAAGAGGCGTCAGTCTCTGGAAACACCATATATTTT
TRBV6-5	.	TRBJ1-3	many	CASSYAPQRHYGNTIYF	TGTGCCAGCAGTTATGCCCCCCAACGGCATTATGGAAACACCATATATTTT
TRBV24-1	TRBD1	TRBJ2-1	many	CATSDPGQVSPSPALITKQFF	TGTGCCACCAGTGACCCTGGACAGGTTTCCCCGTCCCCTGCTCTGATCACTAAGCAGTTCTTC
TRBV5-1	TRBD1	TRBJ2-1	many	CASRSGGQGYNEQFF	TGCGCCAGCAGATCGGGTGGACAGGGATACAATGAGCAGTTCTTC
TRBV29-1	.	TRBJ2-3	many	CSVIISTDTQYF	TGCAGCGTTATTATTAGCACAGATACGCAGTATTTT
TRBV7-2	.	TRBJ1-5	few	CASSSWDGPNSNQPQHF	TGTGCCAGCAGCTCGTGGGACGGACCCAATAGCAATCAGCCCCAGCATTTT
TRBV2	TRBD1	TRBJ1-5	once	CASRDRAYQPQHF	TGTGCCAGCAGGGACAGGGCTTATCAGCCCCAGCATTTT
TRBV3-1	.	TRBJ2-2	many	CASSPPSLNTGELFF	TGTGCCAGCAGCCCGCCATCCTTGAACACCGGGGAGCTGTTTTTT